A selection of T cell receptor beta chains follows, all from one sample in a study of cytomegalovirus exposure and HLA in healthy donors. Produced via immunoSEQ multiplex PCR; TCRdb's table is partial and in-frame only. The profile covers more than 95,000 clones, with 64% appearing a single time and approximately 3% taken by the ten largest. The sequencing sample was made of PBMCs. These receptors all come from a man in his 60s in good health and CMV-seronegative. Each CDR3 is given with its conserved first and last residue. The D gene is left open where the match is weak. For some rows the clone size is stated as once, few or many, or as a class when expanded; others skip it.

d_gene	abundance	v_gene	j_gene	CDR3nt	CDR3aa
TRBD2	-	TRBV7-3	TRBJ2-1	TGTGCCAGCAGGGGTAGCGGGGACAATGAGCAGTTCTTC	CASRGSGDNEQFF
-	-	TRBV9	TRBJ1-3	TGTGCCAGCAGCGTAGCGGTCCCCCGGGGAAGTGGAAACACCATATATTTT	CASSVAVPRGSGNTIYF
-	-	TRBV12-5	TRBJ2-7	TGTGCTAGTGGTGACAGTGGTTTGAGCTCCTACGAGCAGTACTTC	CASGDSGLSSYEQYF
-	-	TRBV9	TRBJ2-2	TGTGCCAGCAGCCTAAGCATCACCGGGGAGCTGTTTTTT	CASSLSITGELFF
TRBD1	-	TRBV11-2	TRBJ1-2	TGTGCCAGCAGCTCCGGGACAGGGGGCGTTAATGGCTACACCTTC	CASSSGTGGVNGYTF
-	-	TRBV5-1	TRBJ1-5	TGCGCCAGCAGCCGGGGGGCGGGGGGTCAGCCCCAGCATTTT	CASSRGAGGQPQHF
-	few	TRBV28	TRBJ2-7	TGTGCCAGCAGGACAGGTTCCTACGAGCAGTACTTC	CASRTGSYEQYF
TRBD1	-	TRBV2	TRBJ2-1	TGTGCCAGCAGTGGTCAGGGGGCTGGAGAGCAGTTCTTC	CASSGQGAGEQFF
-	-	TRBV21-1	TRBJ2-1	TGTGCCAGCAGCATACTAGCGGGAGCTGGGAATGAGCAGTTCTTC	CASSILAGAGNEQFF
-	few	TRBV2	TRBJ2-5	TGTGCCAGCAGTGAGGGGCTTCAAGAGACCCAGTACTTC	CASSEGLQETQYF
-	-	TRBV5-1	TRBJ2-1	TGCGCCAGCAGCGGCGGGCCGGATACCAATGAGCAGTTCTTC	CASSGGPDTNEQFF
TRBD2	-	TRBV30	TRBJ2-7	TGTGCCTGGACCGCACGGACTAGCGCTGATTTCTCCTACGAGCAGTACTTC	CAWTARTSADFSYEQYF
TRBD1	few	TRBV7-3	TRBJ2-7	TGTGCCAGCAGCCTACTAAACAGGGGGCCCGACGAGCAGTACTTC	CASSLLNRGPDEQYF
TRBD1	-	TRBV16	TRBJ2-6	TGTGCCAGCAGCCGGGACAGGGAGGGAGCCGTCCTGACTTTC	CASSRDREGAVLTF
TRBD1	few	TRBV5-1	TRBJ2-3	TGCGCCAGCAAAACCACGGGATCAGGGGGCGCGCGTTTAGATACGCAGTATTTT	CASKTTGSGGARLDTQYF
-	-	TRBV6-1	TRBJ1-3	TGTGCCAGCAGTGCCTTAACAGGTACTGGAAACACCATATATTTT	CASSALTGTGNTIYF
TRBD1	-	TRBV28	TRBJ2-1	TGTGCCAGCAGTTTAAACGCAGGGGGCCTGTTCTTC	CASSLNAGGLFF
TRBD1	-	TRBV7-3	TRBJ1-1	TGTGCCAGCAGCCAGGACAGGGGGACTGAAGCTTTCTTT	CASSQDRGTEAFF
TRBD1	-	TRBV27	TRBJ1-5	TGTGCCAGCAGTTTATCAGGGACAGGGGTTTGGTCCCAGCATTTT	CASSLSGTGVWSQHF
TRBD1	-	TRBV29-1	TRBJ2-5	TGCAGCGTCGGGGACCCGACAGGGCATACGGAGACCCAGTACTTC	CSVGDPTGHTETQYF
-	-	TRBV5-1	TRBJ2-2	TGCGCCAGCAGCTTGGGTCTCGGGGAGCTGTTTTTT	CASSLGLGELFF
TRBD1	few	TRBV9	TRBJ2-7	TGTGCCAGCAGCGTAGGAGCCCCAGGGGGCGCGAAGTCCTACGAGCAGTACTTC	CASSVGAPGGAKSYEQYF
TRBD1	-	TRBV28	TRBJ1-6	TGTGCCAGCAGTTCCGCCTACAGGGGATGGAATTCACCCCTCCACTTT	CASSSAYRGWNSPLHF
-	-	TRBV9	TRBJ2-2	TGTGCCAGCAGCGTAGAGCCAGGGGCTGCGGGGGAGCTGTTTTTT	CASSVEPGAAGELFF
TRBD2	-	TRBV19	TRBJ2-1	TGTGCCAGTAGTCAACTTAGCGGGAGACAGTGGCAGTTCTTC	CASSQLSGRQWQFF
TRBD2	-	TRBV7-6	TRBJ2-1	TGTGCCAGCAGCAGAGGACTAGCGGGAGGACCTGAGCAGTTCTTC	CASSRGLAGGPEQFF
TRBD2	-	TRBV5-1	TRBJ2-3	TGCGCCTCCCGAGACCGAAGTAGCGGGGGAGCTAGCACAGATACGCAGTATTTT	CASRDRSSGGASTDTQYF
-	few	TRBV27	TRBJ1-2	TGTGCCAGCAGTTTATTAGGGGCTCGAGCTAACTATGGCTACACCTTC	CASSLLGARANYGYTF
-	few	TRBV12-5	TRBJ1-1	TGTGCTAGTGGTTTGGCCCCCTTCGTTGAAGCTTTCTTT	CASGLAPFVEAFF
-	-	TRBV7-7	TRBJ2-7	TGTGCCAGCAGCTTAGCGCTAGACCACGAGCAGTACTTC	CASSLALDHEQYF
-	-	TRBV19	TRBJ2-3	TGTGCCAGTAGTCCCTGGGGGGGGCCGAGCACAGATACGCAGTATTTT	CASSPWGGPSTDTQYF
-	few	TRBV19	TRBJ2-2	TGTGCCAGTTCCCTACGGGTCACCGGGGAGCTGTTTTTT	CASSLRVTGELFF
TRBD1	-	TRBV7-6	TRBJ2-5	TGTGCCAGCAGCCAGACAGGGGGTCTAGAGACCCAGTACTTC	CASSQTGGLETQYF
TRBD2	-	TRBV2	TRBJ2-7	TGTGCCAGCAGCTCTAGCGGGAACTCCTACGAGCAGTACTTC	CASSSSGNSYEQYF
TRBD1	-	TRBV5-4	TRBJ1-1	TGTGCCAGCCAGACAGGGGTATCCTTCCAGAACACTGAAGCTTTCTTT	CASQTGVSFQNTEAFF
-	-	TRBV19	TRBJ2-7	TGTGCCAGTAGTTCTACCTACGAGCAGTACTTC	CASSSTYEQYF
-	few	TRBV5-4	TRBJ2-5	TGTGCCAGCAGCAAGGAAAACAGGGTTCAAGAGACCCAGTACTTC	CASSKENRVQETQYF